This T cell receptor beta chain was identified in a study of neoadjuvant nivolumab and ipilimumab in lung cancer. The wider study: Nivolumab 3 mg/kg was given days 1, 15 and 29, plus ipilimumab 1 mg/kg day 1 in combination.

This CDR3 contains 14 residues. Looked up from germline, CDR1 is SGHRS and CDR2 is YFSETQ. V was clipped by 3 bases and J by 4 bases, with 10 bases between them. Produced via immunoSEQ multiplex PCR; TCRdb's table is partial and in-frame only. The sample records some 43,000 clones, roughly 89% being singletons. Study-wide results and caveats: Higher pretherapy blood TCR richness went with higher resected-tumor richness. Compared with tumor-adjacent uninvolved lung, resected tumors showed greater richness and clonality. From pretherapy to surgery, tumor richness and clonality rose with dual therapy.

For this clone: What it binds is unknown.

The V call is TRBV5-1, the J call TRBJ2-2; D may match TRBD1 or TRBD2 (6 bases each). The material was blood, obtained before neoadjuvant nivolumab, alone or with ipilimumab. This sequence was found in an adult with non-small cell lung cancer. Some clones in this sample may be carry-over from other donors' samples. Here the CDR3 DNA reads TGCGCCAGCAGCTGGGGGGCGGTCACCGGGGAGCTGTTTTTT. This sequence encodes CASSWGAVTGELFF.